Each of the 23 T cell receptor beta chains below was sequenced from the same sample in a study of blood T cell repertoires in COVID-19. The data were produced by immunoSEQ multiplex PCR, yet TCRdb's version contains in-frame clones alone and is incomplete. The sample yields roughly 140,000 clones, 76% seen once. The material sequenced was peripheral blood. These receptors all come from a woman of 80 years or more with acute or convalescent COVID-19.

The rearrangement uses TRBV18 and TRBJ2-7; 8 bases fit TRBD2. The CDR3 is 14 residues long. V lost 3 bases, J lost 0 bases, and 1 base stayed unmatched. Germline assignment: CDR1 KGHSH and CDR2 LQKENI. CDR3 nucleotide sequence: TGTGCCAGCTCACCGGGACTAGGCTCCTACGAGCAGTACTTC. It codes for CASSPGLGSYEQYF. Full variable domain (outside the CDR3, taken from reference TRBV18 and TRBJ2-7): NAGVMQNPRHLVRRRGQEARLRCSPMKGHSHVYWYRQLPEEGLKFMVYLQKENIIDESGMPKERFSAEFPKEGPSILRIQQVVRGDSAAYFCASSPGLGSYEQYFGPGTRLTVT.

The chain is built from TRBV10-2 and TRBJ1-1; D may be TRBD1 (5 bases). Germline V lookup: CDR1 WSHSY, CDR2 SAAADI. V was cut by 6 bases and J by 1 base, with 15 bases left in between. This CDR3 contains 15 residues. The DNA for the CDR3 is TGCGCCAGCAGATTAAAGGGGAATCCGAACACTGAAGCTTTCTTT. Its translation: CASRLKGNPNTEAFF.

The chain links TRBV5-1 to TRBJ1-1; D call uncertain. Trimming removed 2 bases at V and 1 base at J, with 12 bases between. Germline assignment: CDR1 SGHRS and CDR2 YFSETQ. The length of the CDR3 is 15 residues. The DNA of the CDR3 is TGCGCCAGCAGCTTTGCAGGCGATTCGAACACTGAAGCTTTCTTT. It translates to CASSFAGDSNTEAFF.

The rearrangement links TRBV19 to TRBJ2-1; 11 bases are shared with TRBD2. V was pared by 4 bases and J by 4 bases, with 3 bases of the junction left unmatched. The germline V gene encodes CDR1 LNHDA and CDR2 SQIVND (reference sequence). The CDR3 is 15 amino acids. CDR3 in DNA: TGTGCCAGTAGTACCGGGACTAGCGGATACAATGAGCAGTTCTTC. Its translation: CASSTGTSGYNEQFF.

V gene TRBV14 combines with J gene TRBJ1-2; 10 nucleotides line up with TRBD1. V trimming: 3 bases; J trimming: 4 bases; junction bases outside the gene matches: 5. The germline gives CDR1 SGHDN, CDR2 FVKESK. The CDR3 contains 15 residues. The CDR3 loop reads CASSQTDRGLYGYTF. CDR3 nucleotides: TGTGCCAGCAGCCAGACTGACAGGGGGCTCTATGGCTACACCTTC.

Here the CDR3 reads CASRRDSSYEQYF. In DNA, the CDR3 is TGTGCCAGCAGGCGGGACAGCTCCTACGAGCAGTACTTC. This chain connects TRBV6-5 to TRBJ2-7, with D perhaps matching TRBD1 (7 bases). V lost 6 bases and J 0 bases, leaving 9 bases between the germline ends. The CDR3 spans 13 residues. Germline CDR1 MNHEY, CDR2 SVGAGI.

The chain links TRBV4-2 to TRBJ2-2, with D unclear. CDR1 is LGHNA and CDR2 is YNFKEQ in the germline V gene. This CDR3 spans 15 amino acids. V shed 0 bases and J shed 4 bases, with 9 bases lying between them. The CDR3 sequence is CASSQDRVGTGELFF. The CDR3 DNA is TGTGCCAGCAGCCAAGATCGGGTGGGCACCGGGGAGCTGTTTTTT.

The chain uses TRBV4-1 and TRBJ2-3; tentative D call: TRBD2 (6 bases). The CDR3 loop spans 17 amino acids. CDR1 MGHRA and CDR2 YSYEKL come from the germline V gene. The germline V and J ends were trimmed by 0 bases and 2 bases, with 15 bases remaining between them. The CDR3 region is CASSQDSLASYTDTQYF. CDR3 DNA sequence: TGCGCCAGCAGCCAAGATAGTCTAGCGAGCTACACAGATACGCAGTATTTT.

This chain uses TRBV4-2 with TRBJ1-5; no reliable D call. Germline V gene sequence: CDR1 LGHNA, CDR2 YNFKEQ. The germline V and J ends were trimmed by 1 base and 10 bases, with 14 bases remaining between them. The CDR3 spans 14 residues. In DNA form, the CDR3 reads TGTGCCAGCAGCCAAGCGAGGGTGAGGAATCCCCAGCATTTT. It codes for CASSQARVRNPQHF.

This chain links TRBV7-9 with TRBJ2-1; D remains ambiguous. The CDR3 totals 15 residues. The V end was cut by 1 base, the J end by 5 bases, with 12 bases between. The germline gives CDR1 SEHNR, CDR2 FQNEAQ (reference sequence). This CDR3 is CASSLGFQRDNEQFF. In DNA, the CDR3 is TGTGCCAGCAGCTTAGGCTTCCAACGAGACAATGAGCAGTTCTTC.

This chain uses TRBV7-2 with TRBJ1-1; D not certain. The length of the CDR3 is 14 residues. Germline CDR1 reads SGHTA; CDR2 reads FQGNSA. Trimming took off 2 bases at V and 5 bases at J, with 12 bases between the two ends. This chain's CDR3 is CASSLLGRRTEAFF. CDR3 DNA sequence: TGTGCCAGCAGCTTATTGGGTAGGAGGACTGAAGCTTTCTTT.

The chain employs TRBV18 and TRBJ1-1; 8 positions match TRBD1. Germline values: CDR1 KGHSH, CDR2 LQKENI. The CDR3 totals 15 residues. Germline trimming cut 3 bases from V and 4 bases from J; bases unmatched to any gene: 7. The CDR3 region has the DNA TGTGCCAGCTCACCCGCAGGCGGACAGGGCACTGAAGCTTTCTTT. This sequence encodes CASSPAGGQGTEAFF.

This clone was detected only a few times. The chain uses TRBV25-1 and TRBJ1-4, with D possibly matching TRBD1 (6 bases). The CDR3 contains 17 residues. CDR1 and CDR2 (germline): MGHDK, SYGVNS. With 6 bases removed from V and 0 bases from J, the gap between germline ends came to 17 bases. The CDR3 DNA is TGTGCCAGCAGAGGGGGTTTTGGATCAGCAACTAATGAAAAACTGTTTTTT. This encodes CASRGGFGSATNEKLFF.

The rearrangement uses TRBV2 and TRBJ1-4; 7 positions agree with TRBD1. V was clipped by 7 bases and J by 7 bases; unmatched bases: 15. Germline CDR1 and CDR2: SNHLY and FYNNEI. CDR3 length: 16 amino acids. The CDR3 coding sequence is TGTGCCAGCACCCTTGCTAGGGGGCCCCGAATTGAAAAACTGTTTTTT. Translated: CASTLARGPRIEKLFF.

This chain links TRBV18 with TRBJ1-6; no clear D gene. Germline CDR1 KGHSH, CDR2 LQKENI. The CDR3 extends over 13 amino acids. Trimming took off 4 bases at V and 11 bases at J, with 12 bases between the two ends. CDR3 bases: TGTGCCAGCTCACAAGTCATGAGTCCACCCCTCCACTTT. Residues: CASSQVMSPPLHF.

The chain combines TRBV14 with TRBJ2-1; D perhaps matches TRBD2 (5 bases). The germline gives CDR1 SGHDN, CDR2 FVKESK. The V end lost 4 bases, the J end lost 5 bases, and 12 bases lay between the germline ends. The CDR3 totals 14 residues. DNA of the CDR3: TGTGCCAGCAGCCGGCTCGGACTGAACAATGAGCAGTTCTTC. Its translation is CASSRLGLNNEQFF.

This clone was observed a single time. Here the CDR3 DNA reads TGTGCCAGCAGCCTCCGGGGGGGGAAGAACACTGAAGCTTTCTTT. This encodes CASSLRGGKNTEAFF. The rearrangement uses TRBV3-1 (or the pseudogene TRBV3-2) and TRBJ1-1; D perhaps matches TRBD1 (5 bases). This CDR3 contains 15 residues. The V end was cut by 4 bases, the J end by 1 base, with 13 bases between. Looked up from germline, CDR1 is LGHDT and CDR2 is YNNKEL (reference sequence).

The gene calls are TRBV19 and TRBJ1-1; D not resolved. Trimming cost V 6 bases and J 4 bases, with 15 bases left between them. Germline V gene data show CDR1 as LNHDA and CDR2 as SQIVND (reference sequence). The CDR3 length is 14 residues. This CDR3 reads CASRPLRVVTEAFF. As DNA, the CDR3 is TGTGCCAGTAGGCCCCTGAGAGTTGTCACTGAAGCTTTCTTT.

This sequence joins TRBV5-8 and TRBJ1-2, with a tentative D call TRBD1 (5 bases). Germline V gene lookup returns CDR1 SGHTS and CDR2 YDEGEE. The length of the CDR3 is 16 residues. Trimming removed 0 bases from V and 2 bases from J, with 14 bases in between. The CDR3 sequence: CASSLEIGVLNYGYTF. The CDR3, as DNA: TGTGCCAGCAGCTTGGAGATAGGGGTCCTCAACTATGGCTACACCTTC.

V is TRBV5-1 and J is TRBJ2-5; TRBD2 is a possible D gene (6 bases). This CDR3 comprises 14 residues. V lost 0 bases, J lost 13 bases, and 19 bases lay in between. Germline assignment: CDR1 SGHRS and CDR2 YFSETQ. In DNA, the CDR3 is TGCGCCAGCAGCTTGGCCGACAGTCGCGGGGCCCTGTACTTC. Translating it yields CASSLADSRGALYF.

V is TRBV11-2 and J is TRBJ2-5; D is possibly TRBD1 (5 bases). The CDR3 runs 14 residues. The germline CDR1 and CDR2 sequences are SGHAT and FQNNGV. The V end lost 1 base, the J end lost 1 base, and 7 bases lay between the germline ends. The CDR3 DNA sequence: TGTGCCAGCAGCTTAGGGGGCTCCCAAGAGACCCAGTACTTC. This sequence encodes CASSLGGSQETQYF.

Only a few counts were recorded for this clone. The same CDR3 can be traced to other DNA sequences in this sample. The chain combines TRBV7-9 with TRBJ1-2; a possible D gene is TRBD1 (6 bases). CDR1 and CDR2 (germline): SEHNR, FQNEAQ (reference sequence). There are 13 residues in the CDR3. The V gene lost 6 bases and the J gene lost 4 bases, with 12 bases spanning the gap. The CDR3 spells CASRSDSSYGYTF. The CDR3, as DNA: TGTGCCAGCAGATCGGACAGTAGCTATGGCTACACCTTC.

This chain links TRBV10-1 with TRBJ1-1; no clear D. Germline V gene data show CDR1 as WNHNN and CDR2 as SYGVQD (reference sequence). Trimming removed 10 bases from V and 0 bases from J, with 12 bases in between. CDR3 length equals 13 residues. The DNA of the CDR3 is TGCGCCACCCGGCGGGAGCTGAACACTGAAGCTTTCTTT. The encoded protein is CATRRELNTEAFF.